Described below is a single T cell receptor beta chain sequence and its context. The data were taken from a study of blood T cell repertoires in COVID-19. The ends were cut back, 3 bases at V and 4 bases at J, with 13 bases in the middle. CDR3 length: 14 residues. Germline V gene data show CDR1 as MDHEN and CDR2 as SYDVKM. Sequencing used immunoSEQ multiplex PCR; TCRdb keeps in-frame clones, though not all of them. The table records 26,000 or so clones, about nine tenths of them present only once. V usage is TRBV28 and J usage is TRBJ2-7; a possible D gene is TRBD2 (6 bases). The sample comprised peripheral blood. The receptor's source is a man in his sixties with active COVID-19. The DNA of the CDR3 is TGTGCCAGCAGTTTTCTAGGGAGGTCTTACGAGCAGTACTTC. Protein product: CASSFLGRSYEQYF.